The rows below give T cell receptor beta chains drawn from one sample of a study of T cells in Graves' hyperthyroidism and ophthalmopathy. TCRdb used MiXCR to reprocess the multiplex PCR reads, holding one entry per CDR3 protein. The data hold 500,000 to 650,000 distinct CDR3 sequences, with 20% observed a single time. The source material was blood. These receptors all stem from a middle-aged man with Graves' ophthalmopathy. Each CDR3 is given with its conserved first and last residue. A D gene is named only where the DNA matches it firmly. Not every row has a clone size; where given, it reads once, few, many or a size class.

CDR3aa | CDR3nt | d_gene | abundance | j_gene | v_gene
CSAREMDRYEQYF | TGCAGTGCTAGAGAAATGGACAGGTACGAGCAGTACTTC | TRBD1 | few | TRBJ2-7 | TRBV20-1
CASSYGTVGDTQYF | TGTGCCAGCAGCTATGGGACGGTCGGAGATACGCAGTATTTT | NA | many | TRBJ2-3 | TRBV12-3/TRBV12-4
CASSIGAYNEQFF | TGTGCCAGTAGTATTGGGGCCTACAATGAGCAGTTCTTC | NA | NA | TRBJ2-1 | TRBV19
CASGPIGINSPLHF | TGTGCTAGTGGACCTATTGGGATTAATTCACCCCTCCACTTT | NA | NA | TRBJ1-6 | TRBV12-5
CASSPNLQGTEAFF | TGTGCCAGCAGCCCCAATTTACAGGGGACTGAAGCTTTCTTT | TRBD1 | few | TRBJ1-1 | TRBV7-9
CSVLAGGIYNEQFF | TGCAGTGTTCTAGCGGGAGGGATCTACAATGAGCAGTTCTTC | TRBD2 | many | TRBJ2-1 | TRBV20-1
CASSQDWKGSVANTGELFF | TGTGCCAGCAGCCAAGATTGGAAGGGGTCGGTCGCGAACACCGGGGAGCTGTTTTTT | NA | few | TRBJ2-2 | TRBV4-2
CASSTPRENTEAFF | TGTGCCAGTAGCACCCCGAGAGAGAACACTGAAGCTTTCTTT | NA | NA | TRBJ1-1 | TRBV19
CSAEGQLYGYTF | TGCAGTGCCGAAGGACAGCTCTATGGCTACACCTTC | NA | NA | TRBJ1-2 | TRBV20-1
CASSQGGLSNQPQHF | TGTGCCAGCAGCCAAGGAGGGCTTAGCAATCAGCCCCAGCATTTT | NA | many | TRBJ1-5 | TRBV3-1
CASSHLRSYEQYF | TGTGCCAGCAGCCATCTTAGGTCCTACGAGCAGTACTTC | NA | NA | TRBJ2-7 | TRBV27
CASSFGTGKPDTQYF | TGTGCCAGCAGTTTCGGGACAGGGAAACCAGATACGCAGTATTTT | TRBD1 | many | TRBJ2-3 | TRBV12-3/TRBV12-4
CASSSSRTRQWGNIQYF | TGTGCCAGCAGCTCTTCGAGGACTCGACAATGGGGAAACATTCAGTACTTC | NA | few | TRBJ2-4 | TRBV7-2
CASSVGGYGNTEAFF | TGTGCCAGCAGCGTAGGGGGTTATGGGAACACTGAAGCTTTCTTT | NA | NA | TRBJ1-1 | TRBV9
CASSPAPPTNEKLFF | TGTGCCAGCAGCCCGGCGCCCCCAACTAATGAAAAACTGTTTTTT | NA | few | TRBJ1-4 | TRBV7-9
CASSRDHLYNEQFF | TGTGCCAGCTCAAGGGACCACCTGTACAATGAGCAGTTCTTC | NA | many | TRBJ2-1 | TRBV18
CASGTSGNEQYF | TGTGCCAGTGGGACCTCTGGCAACGAGCAGTACTTC | NA | many | TRBJ2-7 | TRBV2
CASSEMGTVYGYTF | TGTGCCAGCAGTGAAATGGGGACAGTTTATGGCTACACCTTC | TRBD1 | NA | TRBJ1-2 | TRBV25-1
CASVGSGTEQFF | TGTGCCAGCGTCGGTTCGGGGACTGAGCAGTTCTTC | NA | many | TRBJ2-1 | TRBV2
CASSQDAGVWITDTQYF | TGTGCCAGCAGCCAAGATGCTGGGGTCTGGATCACAGATACGCAGTATTTT | NA | many | TRBJ2-3 | TRBV14
CASSPATTGQGANEQFF | TGTGCCAGCAGTCCAGCTACGACGGGACAGGGGGCAAATGAGCAGTTCTTC | TRBD1 | many | TRBJ2-1 | TRBV12-3/TRBV12-4
CASSLVGRGAEAFF | TGTGCCAGCAGCTTAGTTGGGAGAGGGGCTGAAGCTTTCTTT | NA | many | TRBJ1-1 | TRBV7-9
CASSLLPLTSGSTDTQYF | TGTGCCAGCAGTTTACTACCCCTGACTAGCGGCAGCACAGATACGCAGTATTTT | TRBD2 | many | TRBJ2-3 | TRBV27
CASSLHPKETQYF | TGTGCCAGCAGCTTACACCCCAAAGAGACCCAGTACTTC | NA | NA | TRBJ2-5 | TRBV7-3
CSAHHRLETQYF | TGCAGTGCCCACCATCGGTTAGAGACCCAGTACTTC | NA | once | TRBJ2-5 | TRBV20-1
CASSQGTSAPSYGYTF | TGTGCCAGCTCACAGGGGACTTCCGCCCCATCCTATGGCTACACCTTC | NA | many | TRBJ1-2 | TRBV18
CASSLYIGAAYEQYF | TGCGCCAGCAGCCTATACATAGGGGCTGCCTACGAGCAGTACTTC | NA | few | TRBJ2-7 | TRBV5-1
CASSLESLSSPYEQYF | TGTGCCAGCAGCTTGGAGAGTCTTAGTTCTCCCTACGAGCAGTACTTC | NA | few | TRBJ2-7 | TRBV5-5
CASYRSRSGANVLTF | TGTGCCAGCTATCGCAGCCGCTCTGGGGCCAACGTCCTGACTTTC | NA | few | TRBJ2-6 | TRBV18
CAWSDGRTGNTIYF | TGTGCCTGGAGTGACGGGAGAACTGGAAACACCATATATTTT | NA | few | TRBJ1-3 | TRBV30
CASSYPQREGVEQFF | TGTGCCAGCAGTTACCCGCAGCGGGAGGGTGTTGAGCAGTTCTTC | TRBD2 | NA | TRBJ2-1 | TRBV6-2/TRBV6-3
CASTGTGGGPQHF | TGTGCCAGCACCGGAACGGGGGGTGGGCCCCAGCATTTT | NA | NA | TRBJ1-5 | TRBV6-1
CASSNPRGTEHYYEQQF | TGTGCCAGCAGCAATCCCAGAGGGACAGAGCACTACTACGAGCAGCAGTTC | TRBD1 | NA | TRBJ2-7 | TRBV6-4
CASRAEGARNSPLHF | TGTGCCAGCAGGGCCGAGGGGGCTAGGAATTCACCCCTCCACTTT | TRBD1 | many | TRBJ1-6 | TRBV11-2
CASSPLVDTEAFF | TGTGCCAGCTCACCCCTGGTAGACACTGAAGCTTTCTTT | NA | NA | TRBJ1-1 | TRBV18
CASSPRGEGRSTDTQYF | TGCGCCAGCAGCCCGAGGGGGGAGGGCCGTAGCACAGATACGCAGTATTTT | NA | NA | TRBJ2-3 | TRBV4-3
CASSSDSSQTPYEQYF | TGTGCCAGCAGCTCTGACTCCTCCCAAACCCCCTACGAGCAGTACTTC | NA | NA | TRBJ2-7 | TRBV7-9
CASSQEQKFSTLSTDTQYF | TGCGCCAGCAGCCAAGAACAAAAGTTTTCGACTCTAAGCACAGATACGCAGTATTTT | NA | NA | TRBJ2-3 | TRBV4-1
CASSSRTGNTEAFF | TGCGCCAGCAGCTCGCGCACAGGGAACACTGAAGCTTTCTTT | NA | few | TRBJ1-1 | TRBV5-1
CAWSPGQFYQPQHF | TGTGCCTGGAGCCCGGGACAGTTCTATCAGCCCCAGCATTTT | TRBD1 | few | TRBJ1-5 | TRBV30
CSARDLYNGGWETQYF | TGCAGTGCTAGAGATCTTTATAATGGGGGGTGGGAGACCCAGTACTTC | NA | few | TRBJ2-5 | TRBV20-1
CASSRGGDTEAFF | TGCGCCAGCAGCAGGGGCGGGGACACTGAAGCTTTCTTT | NA | many | TRBJ1-1 | TRBV5-1
CASSPRHQPQHF | TGTGCCAGCAGTCCTCGTCATCAGCCCCAGCATTTT | NA | few | TRBJ1-5 | TRBV12-3/TRBV12-4
CASSSRPLEGNDGYTF | TGTGCCAGCAGCTCCCGCCCCTTAGAAGGGAATGATGGCTACACCTTC | NA | few | TRBJ1-2 | TRBV7-9
CAWTNGRGYTF | TGTGCCTGGACTAATGGCAGGGGCTACACCTTC | NA | many | TRBJ1-2 | TRBV30
CASRLAGSGYTF | TGTGCCAGCCGATTGGCAGGGTCCGGCTACACCTTC | NA | NA | TRBJ1-2 | TRBV19
CASSGGLAGLANWYEQYF | TGTGCCAGCAGTGGAGGACTAGCGGGGCTTGCTAACTGGTACGAGCAGTACTTC | TRBD2 | NA | TRBJ2-7 | TRBV6-1
CASSQEGGKVGLHGSYEQFF | TGTGCCAGCAGCCAAGAAGGAGGGAAGGTTGGTCTACACGGTAGCTATGAGCAGTTCTTC | NA | NA | TRBJ2-1 | TRBV4-2
CASSPQQGMTDTQYF | TGTGCCAGCAGCCCCCAACAGGGGATGACAGATACGCAGTATTTT | TRBD1 | many | TRBJ2-3 | TRBV7-8
CASRTSGGAKGYTF | TGTGCCAGCAGGACCTCAGGGGGCGCGAAGGGCTACACCTTC | TRBD1 | many | TRBJ1-2 | TRBV12-3/TRBV12-4